A selection of T cell receptor beta chains follows, all from one sample in a study of T cell repertoires in cytomegalovirus infection. TCRdb redid the calling of the reads with MiXCR, one entry per CDR3 protein. The sample includes about 360,000 distinct CDR3 sequences, 15% to 20% of them seen just once. Sequences were obtained from PBMCs. All receptors come from a human donor in good health (CMV status not recorded). Some clones in this sample may be carry-over from other donors' samples. CDR3s include the opening cysteine and the closing phenylalanine or tryptophan. Fields, in order: clone size, D gene, V gene, J gene, CDR3 DNA, CDR3 protein. A D gene is named only where the DNA matches it firmly. Rows may omit the clone size; those that give it use once, few, many or a size class.

size: few
D: .
V: TRBV12-3/TRBV12-4
J: TRBJ1-4
DNA: TGTGCCAGCAGTTACGATGAAAAACTGTTTTTT
CDR3: CASSYDEKLFF

size: many
D: .
V: TRBV7-8
J: TRBJ2-1
DNA: TGTGCCAGCAGCCCGGGACAACTGTACAATGAGCAGTTCTTC
CDR3: CASSPGQLYNEQFF

size: many
D: TRBD2
V: TRBV7-2
J: TRBJ2-3
DNA: TGTGCCAGCAGCTTAGGAGGTCTAGCGGGAGTGGATACGCAGTATTTT
CDR3: CASSLGGLAGVDTQYF

size: few
D: .
V: TRBV7-2
J: TRBJ2-7
DNA: TGTGCCAGCAGCTTAGTGTTCGGGAGAGAGCAGTACTTC
CDR3: CASSLVFGREQYF

size: .
D: TRBD1
V: TRBV2
J: TRBJ2-2
DNA: TGTGCCAGCAAAAGGGGGGGGACAGGGTACACCGGGGAGCTGTTTTTT
CDR3: CASKRGGTGYTGELFF

size: .
D: TRBD1
V: TRBV7-2
J: TRBJ1-2
DNA: TGTGCCAGCAGCTTAATTCTTAGGTTCAGGGACAGGACGGCTGGCTACACCTTC
CDR3: CASSLILRFRDRTAGYTF

size: few
D: TRBD1
V: TRBV19
J: TRBJ1-1
DNA: TGTGCCAGTACCACAGACAGGGGGTACACTGAAGCTTTCTTT
CDR3: CASTTDRGYTEAFF

size: .
D: TRBD1
V: TRBV7-2
J: TRBJ2-7
DNA: TGTGCCAGCAGCTTATCCGGGACAGGGTACGGCTACGAGCAGTACTTC
CDR3: CASSLSGTGYGYEQYF

size: many
D: .
V: TRBV7-9
J: TRBJ2-3
DNA: TGTGCCAGCAGCCCGATGGGCCCCGGGGGCACAGATACGCAGTATTTT
CDR3: CASSPMGPGGTDTQYF

size: .
D: TRBD1
V: TRBV11-2
J: TRBJ2-5
DNA: TGTGCCAGCAGCTGGGGGACAGGGGAAGAGACCCAGTACTTC
CDR3: CASSWGTGEETQYF

size: many
D: .
V: TRBV7-2
J: TRBJ1-5
DNA: TGTGCCAGCAGCTTAGGCGTTTCTCTTCAGCCCCAGCATTTT
CDR3: CASSLGVSLQPQHF

size: .
D: .
V: TRBV5-4
J: TRBJ2-4
DNA: TGTGCCAGCAGCTCCTCAGGGGTCCACCGAGGGGCCAAAAACATTCAGTACTTC
CDR3: CASSSSGVHRGAKNIQYF

size: many
D: TRBD2
V: TRBV7-2
J: TRBJ2-3
DNA: TGTGCCAGCAGCGCGACTAGCGGAACGCCTTGGACGCAGTATTTT
CDR3: CASSATSGTPWTQYF

size: few
D: TRBD2
V: TRBV5-1
J: TRBJ2-5
DNA: TGCGCCAGCAGCTTTAGCGGGCTTTCCCAAGAGACCCAGTACTTC
CDR3: CASSFSGLSQETQYF

size: .
D: .
V: TRBV20-1
J: TRBJ1-2
DNA: TGCAGTCCCGGGGGCTACACCTTC
CDR3: CSPGGYTF

size: many
D: .
V: TRBV4-1
J: TRBJ1-5
DNA: TGCGCCAGCAGCCAAGCCAACCTAGGATCCAGCGGCAATCAGCCCCAGCATTTT
CDR3: CASSQANLGSSGNQPQHF

size: .
D: TRBD2
V: TRBV29-1
J: TRBJ2-5
DNA: TGCAGCGTTTCCATCTGGACTAGCCTAGAGACCCAGTACTTC
CDR3: CSVSIWTSLETQYF

size: .
D: .
V: TRBV19
J: TRBJ2-3
DNA: TGTGCCAGTAGCATGAGGGGGACAGATACGCAGTATTTT
CDR3: CASSMRGTDTQYF

size: many
D: .
V: TRBV7-2
J: TRBJ1-2
DNA: TGTGCCAGCAGCCTACAGGGTTGGGGCTACACCTTC
CDR3: CASSLQGWGYTF

size: .
D: TRBD2
V: TRBV2
J: TRBJ2-5
DNA: TGTGCCAGCAGTGAAGGCGCCGTGCGGGGGGAGACCCAGTACTTC
CDR3: CASSEGAVRGETQYF

size: .
D: .
V: TRBV20-1
J: TRBJ2-1
DNA: TGCAGTGCTAGATCCGGGGCATACCGATCCTACAATGAGCAGTTCTTC
CDR3: CSARSGAYRSYNEQFF

size: few
D: TRBD2
V: TRBV5-4
J: TRBJ2-3
DNA: TGTGCCAGCAGCGGGACTAGCGGGATGCCAGATACGCAGTATTTT
CDR3: CASSGTSGMPDTQYF

size: many
D: .
V: TRBV6-1
J: TRBJ2-7
DNA: TGTGCCAGCAGCCAAGTAGGGGGATTCTACGAGCAGTACTTC
CDR3: CASSQVGGFYEQYF

size: few
D: TRBD2
V: TRBV7-2
J: TRBJ2-7
DNA: TGTGCCAGCAGCCCTCGAGGGCTAGCGGGCCGAATAAAGAAGCAGTACTTC
CDR3: CASSPRGLAGRIKKQYF

size: few
D: .
V: TRBV7-2
J: TRBJ1-5
DNA: TGTGCCAGCAGCCCCGTGACAGGTCTGAATCAGCCCCAGCATTTT
CDR3: CASSPVTGLNQPQHF

size: many
D: .
V: TRBV7-2
J: TRBJ1-2
DNA: TGTGCCAGCAGCTTAGTAGCGCAGATCTATGGCTACACCTTC
CDR3: CASSLVAQIYGYTF

size: few
D: .
V: TRBV12-5
J: TRBJ2-3
DNA: TGTGCTAGTGCCCTCTGGGCAGATACGCAGTATTTT
CDR3: CASALWADTQYF

size: few
D: TRBD1
V: TRBV20-1
J: TRBJ2-3
DNA: TGCAGTGCTATAAAACCGGGACAGAGATCCGATACGCAGTATTTT
CDR3: CSAIKPGQRSDTQYF

size: .
D: .
V: TRBV2
J: TRBJ2-5
DNA: TGTGCCAGCAGGAGGGGCCAGGGCCTCCAAGAGACCCAGTACTTC
CDR3: CASRRGQGLQETQYF

size: many
D: .
V: TRBV7-2
J: TRBJ2-1
DNA: TGTGCCAGCAGCCTGGGGGGTGGGAGGACCGGAGGTGAGCAGTTCTTC
CDR3: CASSLGGGRTGGEQFF

size: few
D: .
V: TRBV25-1
J: TRBJ1-6
DNA: TGTGCCAGCAGCCGCCGCAGGGTCGGGAATTCACCCCTCCACTTT
CDR3: CASSRRRVGNSPLHF

size: .
D: TRBD1
V: TRBV9
J: TRBJ1-6
DNA: TGTGCCAGCAGCCCCGGGACAGGGGCTTCACCCCTCCACTTT
CDR3: CASSPGTGASPLHF

size: few
D: TRBD2
V: TRBV19
J: TRBJ2-1
DNA: TGTGCCACTAGACCGAGCGGGGGGCATTACAATGAGCAGTTCTTC
CDR3: CATRPSGGHYNEQFF

size: few
D: TRBD2
V: TRBV20-1
J: TRBJ2-5
DNA: TGCAGTGGTTTAGGACTAGCGGGAGAGACCCAGTACTTC
CDR3: CSGLGLAGETQYF

size: .
D: .
V: TRBV4-1
J: TRBJ2-3
DNA: TGCGCCAGCAGCCAAGGGGGCGGAAGGTACACAGATACGCAGTATTTT
CDR3: CASSQGGGRYTDTQYF

size: many
D: .
V: TRBV7-8
J: TRBJ1-1
DNA: TGTGCCAGCAGCTTAGGTGAGACGACTGAAGCTTTCTTT
CDR3: CASSLGETTEAFF

size: .
D: TRBD2
V: TRBV2
J: TRBJ2-3
DNA: TGTGCCAGCAGTGACTGGGGGACTAAAATAATTCACACAGATACGCAGTATTTT
CDR3: CASSDWGTKIIHTDTQYF

size: .
D: .
V: TRBV15
J: TRBJ1-2
DNA: TGTGCCACCAGCAGAGATCGGAACTATGGCTACACCTTC
CDR3: CATSRDRNYGYTF

size: .
D: .
V: TRBV9
J: TRBJ2-1
DNA: TGTGCCAGCAGCGTTTCATGGAAAAGCGATGAGCAGTTCTTC
CDR3: CASSVSWKSDEQFF

size: .
D: .
V: TRBV19
J: TRBJ2-1
DNA: TGTGCCATCAAACTGGTCTCAGGGGCCTACAATGAGCAGTTCTTC
CDR3: CAIKLVSGAYNEQFF

size: .
D: .
V: TRBV7-8
J: TRBJ2-5
DNA: TGTGCCAGCAGCTTCTGGGGTCGTGAGACCCAGTACTTC
CDR3: CASSFWGRETQYF

size: many
D: .
V: TRBV7-8
J: TRBJ2-5
DNA: TGTGCCAGCAGCAACTCCGGGGGGCTCCAAGAGACCCAGTACTTC
CDR3: CASSNSGGLQETQYF

size: once
D: .
V: TRBV6-5
J: TRBJ2-2
DNA: TGTGCCAGCAGTTATTCGGCGGGGAACACCGGGGAGCTGTTTTTT
CDR3: CASSYSAGNTGELFF

size: .
D: .
V: TRBV12-3/TRBV12-4
J: TRBJ1-5
DNA: TGTGCCTCTCGCGGGGCAGCAAAAGGCAATCAGCCCCAGCATTTT
CDR3: CASRGAAKGNQPQHF

size: .
D: .
V: TRBV10-3
J: TRBJ1-1
DNA: TGTGCCCCAACGGGGGGGAGAGCTTTCTTT
CDR3: CAPTGGRAFF

size: .
D: TRBD1
V: TRBV7-6
J: TRBJ2-3
DNA: TGTGCCAGCAGCCCCATCGACAGGGGCACAGATACGCAGTATTTT
CDR3: CASSPIDRGTDTQYF

size: many
D: .
V: TRBV7-2
J: TRBJ2-7
DNA: TGTGCCAGCAGCCCGATGGGGGGCCAGGGTATCTACGAGCAGTACTTC
CDR3: CASSPMGGQGIYEQYF

size: .
D: .
V: TRBV12-3/TRBV12-4
J: TRBJ2-7
DNA: TGTGCCAGCAGTTTACAGGGCCGATCCTACGAGCAGTACTTC
CDR3: CASSLQGRSYEQYF

size: .
D: .
V: TRBV20-1
J: TRBJ2-3
DNA: TGCAGTGCTAGATCCCCAGCTCCCGGGACGGAGGATACGCAGTATTTT
CDR3: CSARSPAPGTEDTQYF

size: .
D: .
V: TRBV5-5
J: TRBJ1-4
DNA: TGTGCCAGCAGCTTCCGGGGCAGAAGTGCAACTAATGAAAAACTGTTTTTT
CDR3: CASSFRGRSATNEKLFF

size: .
D: TRBD1
V: TRBV20-1
J: TRBJ1-1
DNA: TGCAGTGCCTGTCAGGGGGCCGCTGAAGCTTTCTTT
CDR3: CSACQGAAEAFF

size: few
D: .
V: TRBV20-1
J: TRBJ1-5
DNA: TGCAGTGCTCTCCGTGACAGGAGTCAGCCCCAGCATTTT
CDR3: CSALRDRSQPQHF

size: .
D: TRBD2
V: TRBV12-5
J: TRBJ2-7
DNA: TGTGCTAGTGGTTTGGGACTAGCGGGAGATAGCGAGCAGTACTTC
CDR3: CASGLGLAGDSEQYF

size: many
D: .
V: TRBV6-1
J: TRBJ2-1
DNA: TGTGCCAGCACCCAATGGGGGGCCTACAATGAGCAGTTCTTC
CDR3: CASTQWGAYNEQFF

size: few
D: TRBD1
V: TRBV20-1
J: TRBJ2-5
DNA: TGCAGTGCTGGGACAGGTCCTCGGGAGACCCAGTACTTC
CDR3: CSAGTGPRETQYF

size: many
D: .
V: TRBV28
J: TRBJ1-1
DNA: TGTGCCAGCAGTCAGGTGAACACTGAAGCTTTCTTT
CDR3: CASSQVNTEAFF